The clone carrying this T cell receptor beta chain has a single count. This CDR3 is built from 15 residues. In germline, CDR1 is SGHAT, CDR2 FQNNGV. V was shortened by 3 bases and J by 2 bases, with 11 bases between the two germline ends. Methods used by the authors: The authors estimated nucleated cell counts from reference gene primer amplification. Assay used: immunoSEQ multiplex PCR; TCRdb lists only in-frame clones, some missing. The V and J calls and clone size are taken from that table; D and trimming were inferred from the DNA. The sample records around 80,000 clones, over 65% being singletons. The source of the sample is a study of blood T cell repertoires in COVID-19. Turning to the study itself: Researchers got acute and convalescent COVID-19 samples from the United States, Italy and Spain. Nucleic acid was either cDNA or gDNA, and it came from T cells, B-cell-depleted T cells, or PBMCs.

Sequenced sample: peripheral blood. The receptor was derived from a man aged 50 or older with active or convalescent COVID-19. This chain joins TRBV11-2 and TRBJ2-1; D is undetermined. CDR3 in DNA: TGTGCCAGCAGCTTGCGGATTCAAGCCTACAATGAGCAGTTCTTC. Translated: CASSLRIQAYNEQFF.